The rows below give T cell receptor beta chains drawn from one sample of a study of CD8 T cells in Susac syndrome. Each CDR3 protein gets one entry after TCRdb re-called the immunoSEQ multiplex PCR reads with MiXCR. The sample lists 80,000 or so distinct CDR3 sequences; roughly 91% were seen once. The sample consisted of CD4+ T cells from PBMCs. These receptors were collected from a human donor with Susac syndrome. Each CDR3 is given without its conserved first and last residue. Fields, in order: J gene, V gene, CDR3 length, clone size, CDR3 protein. Some rows have no size entry. The others give once, few or many, or a class for an expanded clone.

>TRBJ2-4|TRBV7-2|12|NA
ASSTTGGKNIQY
>TRBJ1-6|TRBV7-2|15|NA
ASSLETGTGLNSPLH
>TRBJ1-6|TRBV27|13|NA
ASSLLTGASSPLH
>TRBJ1-2|TRBV7-9|13|NA
ASSRAQGGLYGYT
>TRBJ2-5|TRBV5-4|9|NA
ASSIQETQY
>TRBJ2-5|TRBV6-5|15|once
ASSYIRSGLRQETQY
>TRBJ2-3|TRBV7-2|13|NA
ASSYDQGAADTQY
>TRBJ1-5|TRBV6-2/TRBV6-3|14|once
ASSFWRGPNNQPQH
>TRBJ2-6|TRBV9|15|NA
ASYYKLKQSRANVLT
>TRBJ2-7|TRBV5-1|13|NA
ASSLNAGTPYEQY
>TRBJ1-4|TRBV28|14|NA
ASSLPALKTGEKLF
>TRBJ2-5|TRBV14|12|NA
ASSQDQRVQTQY
>TRBJ2-2|TRBV24-1|12|NA
ATSPNRAPGELF
>TRBJ2-1|TRBV6-1|15|NA
ASSRPLTSGSYNEQF
>TRBJ2-4|TRBV14|14|NA
ASSRFSGRAKNIQY
>TRBJ2-6|TRBV6-1|15|NA
ASTTVAGTSGANVLT
>TRBJ1-2|TRBV13|11|once
ASSLDRLDGYT
>TRBJ1-5|TRBV2|10|NA
ASSRGNQPQH
>TRBJ2-7|TRBV7-8|13|NA
ASSTDRVLGYEQY
>TRBJ2-1|TRBV6-1|14|NA
ASSPLAGGLYNEQF
>TRBJ2-7|TRBV19|13|NA
ASSPRTGGTYEQY
>TRBJ2-2|TRBV5-6|13|NA
ASSLGLGGPGELF
>TRBJ2-3|TRBV7-3|14|few
ASSLNPQLGPDTQY
>TRBJ2-7|TRBV7-3|13|NA
ASSQQGGSTYEQY
>TRBJ2-1|TRBV19|13|NA
ASSINRQAGNEQF
>TRBJ1-2|TRBV14|13|NA
ASSQRWGEKGGYT
>TRBJ2-5|TRBV7-2|12|NA
ASSGLPRGETQY
>TRBJ2-7|TRBV4-3|14|NA
ASSHATSGRLYEQY
>TRBJ1-1|TRBV20-1|12|NA
SASRGASNTEAF
>TRBJ2-1|TRBV12-3/TRBV12-4|10|NA
ASSLYTNEQF
>TRBJ2-7|TRBV2|11|NA
ASSDARGYEQY
>TRBJ1-2|TRBV3-1|13|NA
ATGDRGLGIAGYT
>TRBJ2-1|TRBV20-1|14|NA
SARVVRAGGFNEQF
>TRBJ2-2|TRBV20-1|10|NA
SASGQPGELF
>TRBJ2-7|TRBV7-8|13|NA
ASSSWAVFSYEQY
>TRBJ2-3|TRBV20-1|11|NA
SAREDNTDTQY
>TRBJ2-1|TRBV5-4|12|NA
ASSPPGGLNEQF
>TRBJ1-1|TRBV7-2|16|NA
ASSLFQQSPFLNTEAF
>TRBJ2-7|TRBV2|10|NA
ASSPRKGPQY
>TRBJ2-5|TRBV2|10|NA
ASSYGAQTQY
>TRBJ1-1|TRBV7-2|12|NA
ASSLVAVNTEAF
>TRBJ1-5|TRBV28|13|NA
ASRGGGFSNQPQH
>TRBJ2-1|TRBV7-2|13|NA
ASSLLAATYSEQF
>TRBJ2-3|TRBV7-2|13|NA
ASSFDGAMGDTQY
>TRBJ2-2|TRBV3-1|9|NA
ASSRGGELF
>TRBJ1-1|TRBV12-3/TRBV12-4|9|NA
ASSFVGGTF
>TRBJ2-6|TRBV7-6|14|once
ASSSGGNSGANVLT
>TRBJ2-1|TRBV20-1|13|NA
SARSSGVPYNEQF
>TRBJ2-7|TRBV5-1|13|once
ASSVQTRGGYEQY
>TRBJ2-3|TRBV9|9|NA
ASSVLDTQY
>TRBJ1-2|TRBV2|10|NA
ASSASSYGYT
>TRBJ1-6|TRBV11-2|12|NA
ASSISSYNSPLH
>TRBJ2-1|TRBV29-1|12|NA
SVSRTSGFNEQF
>TRBJ1-6|TRBV5-1|14|few
ASSFEGPSPNSPLH
>TRBJ1-4|TRBV7-9|13|once
ASSLIGTVHEKLF
>TRBJ1-4|TRBV7-2|11|NA
ASSLGTPEKLF
>TRBJ1-3|TRBV5-1|13|NA
ASSLSGGDGNTIY
>TRBJ2-7|TRBV7-3|12|once
ASSPDRGSGEQY